This is a list of T cell receptor beta chains from one sample in a study of cytomegalovirus exposure and HLA in healthy donors. Assay used: immunoSEQ multiplex PCR; TCRdb lists only in-frame clones, some missing. This sample carries 130,000 to 150,000 clones, about 80% of them seen once, and the ten largest clones take less than 3%. Sequences were obtained from PBMCs. These receptors originate from a female donor in good health and CMV-seronegative. The CDR3 runs from the conserved cysteine through the conserved F or W. Each record gives: CDR3 DNA, CDR3 protein, J gene, V gene, D gene, clone size. A D gene is named only where the DNA matches it firmly. Clone sizes are given selectively: once, few, many, or a class where the clone is expanded.

TGTGCCAGCAGCCCTTATGCCGGCCCCAGGGGGCTGGCAGGAAACACCATATATTTT CASSPYAGPRGLAGNTIYF TRBJ1-3 TRBV28 TRBD1 -
TGCGCCAGCAGCCTACCGACAGGGTTAGACGAGCAGTACTTC CASSLPTGLDEQYF TRBJ2-7 TRBV5-1 TRBD1 -
TGTGCCAGCAGCAGTAACAGGGGGAACACCATATATTTT CASSSNRGNTIYF TRBJ1-3 TRBV7-3 TRBD1 -
TGTGCCAGCAGCTTAGGATTAGCGGGAGGGTACAATGAGCAGTTCTTC CASSLGLAGGYNEQFF TRBJ2-1 TRBV11-3 TRBD2 -
TGTGCCAGCAGCTCCCCGACTACTCACTCCTACGAGCAGTACTTC CASSSPTTHSYEQYF TRBJ2-7 TRBV6-1 - -
TGTGCCAGCAGTTTATTAGTAGCGGGGGGGAAGCAGTACTTC CASSLLVAGGKQYF TRBJ2-7 TRBV27 TRBD2 -
TGTGCCAGCAGCGCGAGCGGGGGGGCCTACAATGAGCAGTTCTTC CASSASGGAYNEQFF TRBJ2-1 TRBV9 TRBD2 -
TGTGCCAGCAGTGACCGGGGGGGTGAAGAGACCCAGTACTTC CASSDRGGEETQYF TRBJ2-5 TRBV6-4 TRBD2 once
TGTGCCAGCAGCCAAGATGGGAAACAGGGGGCCCCAATGGGAGCTTTCTTT CASSQDGKQGAPMGAFF TRBJ1-1 TRBV4-2 TRBD1 -
TGTGCCAGCAGCTTAGTCCCTAGCCGTCAGCAGTTCTTC CASSLVPSRQQFF TRBJ2-1 TRBV11-3 - once
TGTGCCAGCTCACCATCGGGACAGGGGGCTCACACTGAAGCTTTCTTT CASSPSGQGAHTEAFF TRBJ1-1 TRBV18 TRBD1 -
TGTGCCAGCAGGGAGACGTGGGAGGGCTACACCTTC CASRETWEGYTF TRBJ1-2 TRBV6-8 - -
TGTGCCAGCAGCTTATATGATCAGCCCCAGCATTTT CASSLYDQPQHF TRBJ1-5 TRBV7-8 - -
TGCGCCAGCAGCTTGGCCGGGACACTTGGAAACACCATATATTTT CASSLAGTLGNTIYF TRBJ1-3 TRBV5-1 - once
TGTGCCAGCAGCTTAGGTACAGGGATCTACGAGCAGTACTTC CASSLGTGIYEQYF TRBJ2-7 TRBV7-6 - -
TGTGCCAGCAGCCACGGTGTTGCGCCCTACAATGAGCAGTTCTTC CASSHGVAPYNEQFF TRBJ2-1 TRBV5-6 - -
TGTGCCTGGGCGGATAATGAAAAACTGTTTTTT CAWADNEKLFF TRBJ1-4 TRBV30 - -
TGTGCCAGTAGTATTGGACAGACGGGCACTGAAGCTTTCTTT CASSIGQTGTEAFF TRBJ1-1 TRBV19 - -
TGTGCCAGTAGTAATAAGGGGAATTTGGGGCCAGATACGCAGTATTTT CASSNKGNLGPDTQYF TRBJ2-3 TRBV19 - -
TGTGCCAGCAGGGGAGCAGGGGGAGCAAGCTACACCTTC CASRGAGGASYTF TRBJ1-2 TRBV28 TRBD1 few